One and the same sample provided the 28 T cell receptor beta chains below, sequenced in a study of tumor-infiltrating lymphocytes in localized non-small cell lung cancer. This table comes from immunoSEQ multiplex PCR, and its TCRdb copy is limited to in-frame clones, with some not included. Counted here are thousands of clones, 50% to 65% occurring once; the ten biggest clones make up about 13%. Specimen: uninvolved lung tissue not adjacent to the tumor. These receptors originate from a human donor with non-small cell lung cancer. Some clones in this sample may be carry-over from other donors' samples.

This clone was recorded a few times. CDR3 residues: CSASGRSPLHF. CDR3 sequence (DNA): TGCAGTGCTTCAGGGCGATCACCCCTCCACTTT. The rearrangement uses TRBV20-1 and TRBJ1-6; a possible D gene is TRBD1 (5 bases). There are 11 residues in the CDR3. Germline assignment: CDR1 DFQATT and CDR2 SNEGSKA (reference sequence). V was cut by 5 bases and J by 10 bases, with 9 bases left in between.

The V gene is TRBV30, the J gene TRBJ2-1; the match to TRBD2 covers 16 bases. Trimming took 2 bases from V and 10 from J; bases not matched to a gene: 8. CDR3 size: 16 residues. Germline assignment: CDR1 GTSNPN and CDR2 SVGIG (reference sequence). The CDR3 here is CAWSPGTSGRAWEQFF. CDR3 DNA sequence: TGTGCCTGGAGTCCCGGGACTAGCGGGAGGGCCTGGGAGCAGTTCTTC. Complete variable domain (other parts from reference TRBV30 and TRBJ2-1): SQTIHQWPATLVQPVGSPLSLECTVEGTSNPNLYWYRQAAGRGLQLLFYSVGIGQISSEVPQNLSASRPQDRQFILSSKKLLLSDSGFYLCAWSPGTSGRAWEQFFGPGTRLTVL.

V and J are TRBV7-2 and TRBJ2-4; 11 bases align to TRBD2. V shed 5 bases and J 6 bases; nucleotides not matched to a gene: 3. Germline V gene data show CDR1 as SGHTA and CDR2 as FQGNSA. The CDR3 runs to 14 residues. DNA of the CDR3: TGTGCCAGCAGCGTAACTAGCGGGAGAAACATTCAGTACTTC. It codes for CASSVTSGRNIQYF.

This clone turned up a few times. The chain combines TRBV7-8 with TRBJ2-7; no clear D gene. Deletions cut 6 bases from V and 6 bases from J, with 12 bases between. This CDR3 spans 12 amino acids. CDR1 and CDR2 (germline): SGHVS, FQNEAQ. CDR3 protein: CASSRDLGEQYF. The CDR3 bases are TGTGCCAGCAGTAGGGATCTGGGCGAGCAGTACTTC.

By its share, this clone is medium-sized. The CDR3 nucleotides read TGTGCCAGTAACAGGGGTGTGAATTCACCCCTCCACTTT. Protein product: CASNRGVNSPLHF. This chain links TRBV11-2 with TRBJ1-6; the match to TRBD1 covers 7 bases. The germline gives CDR1 SGHAT, CDR2 FQNNGV. This CDR3 region has 13 residues. The junction had 6 bases not matched to a gene; V was cut back by 9 bases and J by 7 bases.

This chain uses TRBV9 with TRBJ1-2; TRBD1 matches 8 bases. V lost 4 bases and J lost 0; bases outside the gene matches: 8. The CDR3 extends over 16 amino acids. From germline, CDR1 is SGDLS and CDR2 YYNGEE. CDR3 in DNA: TGTGCCAGCAGCACGGCAGGGGGCCTTTCTAACTATGGCTACACCTTC. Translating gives CASSTAGGLSNYGYTF. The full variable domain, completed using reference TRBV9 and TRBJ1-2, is DSGVTQTPKHLITATGQRVTLRCSPRSGDLSVYWYQQSLDQGLQFLIQYYNGEERAKGNILERFSAQQFPDLHSELNLSSLELGDSALYFCASSTAGGLSNYGYTFGSGTRLTVV.

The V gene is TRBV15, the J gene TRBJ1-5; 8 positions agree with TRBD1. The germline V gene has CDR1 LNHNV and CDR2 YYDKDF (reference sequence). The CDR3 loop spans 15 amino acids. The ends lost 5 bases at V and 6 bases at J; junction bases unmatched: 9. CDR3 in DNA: TGTGCCACCAGCGGAACCAGGGGGCAAGGTCAGCCCCAGCATTTT. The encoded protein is CATSGTRGQGQPQHF.

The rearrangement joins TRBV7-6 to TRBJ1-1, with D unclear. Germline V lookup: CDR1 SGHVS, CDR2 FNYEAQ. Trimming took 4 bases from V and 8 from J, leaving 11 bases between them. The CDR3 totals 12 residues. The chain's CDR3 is CASSSLGVEAFF. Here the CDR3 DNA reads TGTGCCAGCAGCTCCCTGGGCGTAGAAGCTTTCTTT.

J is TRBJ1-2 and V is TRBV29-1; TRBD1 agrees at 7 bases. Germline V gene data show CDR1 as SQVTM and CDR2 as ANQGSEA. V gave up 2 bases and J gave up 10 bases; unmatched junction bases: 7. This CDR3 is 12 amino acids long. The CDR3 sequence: CSVETGVDDYTF. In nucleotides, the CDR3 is TGCAGCGTTGAAACAGGGGTAGATGACTACACCTTC.

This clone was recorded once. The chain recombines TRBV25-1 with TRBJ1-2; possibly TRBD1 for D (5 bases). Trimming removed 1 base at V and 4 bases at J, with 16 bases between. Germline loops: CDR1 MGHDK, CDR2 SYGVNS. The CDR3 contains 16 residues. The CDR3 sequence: CASSELDDLGGYGYTF. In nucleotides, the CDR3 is TGTGCCAGCAGTGAATTGGATGACCTGGGGGGCTATGGCTACACCTTC.

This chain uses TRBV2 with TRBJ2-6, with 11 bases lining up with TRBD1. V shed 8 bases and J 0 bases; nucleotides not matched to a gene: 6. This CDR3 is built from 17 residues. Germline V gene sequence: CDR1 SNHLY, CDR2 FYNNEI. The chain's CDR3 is CASSIGTGGSGANVLTF. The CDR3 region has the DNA TGTGCCAGCTCTATCGGGACAGGGGGCTCTGGGGCCAACGTCCTGACTTTC.

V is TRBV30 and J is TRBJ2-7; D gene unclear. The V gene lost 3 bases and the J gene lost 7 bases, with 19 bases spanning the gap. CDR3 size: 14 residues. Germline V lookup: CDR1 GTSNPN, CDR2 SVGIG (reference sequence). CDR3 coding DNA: TGTGCCTGGAGGTCTCCCGGCGGTTATAGTGAGCAGTACTTC. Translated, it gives CAWRSPGGYSEQYF.

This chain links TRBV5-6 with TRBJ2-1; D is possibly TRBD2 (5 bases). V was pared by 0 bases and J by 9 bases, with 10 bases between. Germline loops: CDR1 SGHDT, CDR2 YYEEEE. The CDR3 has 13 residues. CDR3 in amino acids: CASSLGGGSEQFF. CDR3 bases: TGTGCCAGCAGCTTGGGCGGAGGTAGTGAGCAGTTCTTC.

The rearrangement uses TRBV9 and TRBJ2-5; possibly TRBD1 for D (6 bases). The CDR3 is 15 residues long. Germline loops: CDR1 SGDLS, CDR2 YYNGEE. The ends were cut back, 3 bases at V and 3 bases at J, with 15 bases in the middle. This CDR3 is CASSGHGTFEETQYF. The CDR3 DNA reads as TGTGCCAGCAGCGGCCACGGGACATTTGAAGAGACCCAGTACTTC. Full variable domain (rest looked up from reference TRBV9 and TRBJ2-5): DSGVTQTPKHLITATGQRVTLRCSPRSGDLSVYWYQQSLDQGLQFLIQYYNGEERAKGNILERFSAQQFPDLHSELNLSSLELGDSALYFCASSGHGTFEETQYFGPGTRLLVL.

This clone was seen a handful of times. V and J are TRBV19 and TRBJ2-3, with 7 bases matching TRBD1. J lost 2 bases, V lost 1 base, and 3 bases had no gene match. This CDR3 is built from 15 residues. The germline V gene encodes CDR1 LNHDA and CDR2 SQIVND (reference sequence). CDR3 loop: CASSIGQGFTDTQYF. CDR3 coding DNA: TGTGCCAGTAGTATAGGACAGGGATTCACAGATACGCAGTATTTT.

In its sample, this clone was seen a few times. CDR3 in amino acids: CASSVEGGTDTQYF. The CDR3 coding sequence is TGTGCCAGCAGCGTAGAAGGGGGAACAGATACGCAGTATTTT. The rearrangement uses TRBV9 and TRBJ2-3; D is perhaps TRBD1 (6 bases). The germline CDR1 and CDR2 sequences are SGDLS and YYNGEE. The ends were cut back, 0 bases at V and 3 bases at J, with 8 bases in the middle. The CDR3 covers 14 residues.

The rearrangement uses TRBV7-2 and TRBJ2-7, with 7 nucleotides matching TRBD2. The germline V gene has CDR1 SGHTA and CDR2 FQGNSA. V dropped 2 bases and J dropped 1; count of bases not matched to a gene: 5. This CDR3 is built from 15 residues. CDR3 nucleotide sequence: TGTGCCAGCAGCTTAAAATCGGGAGGTTCCTACGAGCAGTACTTC. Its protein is CASSLKSGGSYEQYF.

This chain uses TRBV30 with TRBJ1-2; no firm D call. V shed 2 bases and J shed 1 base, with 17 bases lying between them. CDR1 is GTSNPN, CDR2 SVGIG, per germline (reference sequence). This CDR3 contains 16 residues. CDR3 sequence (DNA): TGTGCCTGGAGTCCAACGTTGGGTCGGGGTAACTATGGCTACACCTTC. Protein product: CAWSPTLGRGNYGYTF.

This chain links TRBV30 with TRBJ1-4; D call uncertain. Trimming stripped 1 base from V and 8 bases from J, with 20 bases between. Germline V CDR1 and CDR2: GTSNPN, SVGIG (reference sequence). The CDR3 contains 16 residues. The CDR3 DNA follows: TGTGCCTGGAGTGGATCGGGTTTTGGAGGAGGCGAAAAACTGTTTTTT. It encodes CAWSGSGFGGGEKLFF.

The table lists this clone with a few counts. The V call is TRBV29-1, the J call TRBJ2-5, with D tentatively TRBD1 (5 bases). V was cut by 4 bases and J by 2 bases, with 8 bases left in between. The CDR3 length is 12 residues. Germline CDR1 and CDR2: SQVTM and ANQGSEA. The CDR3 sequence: CSVARAQETQYF. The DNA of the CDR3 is TGCAGCGTTGCCAGGGCGCAAGAGACCCAGTACTTC.

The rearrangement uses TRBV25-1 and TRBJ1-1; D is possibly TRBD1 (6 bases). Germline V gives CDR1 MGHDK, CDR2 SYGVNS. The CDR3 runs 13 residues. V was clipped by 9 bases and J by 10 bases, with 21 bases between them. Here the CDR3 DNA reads TGTGCCAGTAGCCAGGGGAACGTACTCACAGCTTTCTTT. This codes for CASSQGNVLTAFF.

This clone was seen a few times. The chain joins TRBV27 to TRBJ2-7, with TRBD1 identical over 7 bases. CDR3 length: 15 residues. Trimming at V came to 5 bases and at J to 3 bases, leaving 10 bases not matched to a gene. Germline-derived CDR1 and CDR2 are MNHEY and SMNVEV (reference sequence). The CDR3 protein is CASSPRGRLIYEQYF. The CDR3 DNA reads TGTGCCAGCAGTCCGAGGGGGCGCCTCATCTACGAGCAGTACTTC.

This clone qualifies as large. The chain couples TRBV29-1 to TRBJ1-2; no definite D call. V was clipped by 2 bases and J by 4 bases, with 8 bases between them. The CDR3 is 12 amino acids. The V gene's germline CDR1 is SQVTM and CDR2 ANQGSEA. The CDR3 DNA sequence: TGCAGCGTTGAAAGGGAAACCTATGGCTACACCTTC. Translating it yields CSVERETYGYTF.

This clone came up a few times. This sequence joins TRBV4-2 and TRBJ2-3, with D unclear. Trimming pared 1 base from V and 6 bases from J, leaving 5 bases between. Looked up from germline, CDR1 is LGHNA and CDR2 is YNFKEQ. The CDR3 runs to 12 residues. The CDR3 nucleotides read TGTGCCAGCAGCCAAGCTGGGGATACGCAGTATTTT. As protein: CASSQAGDTQYF.

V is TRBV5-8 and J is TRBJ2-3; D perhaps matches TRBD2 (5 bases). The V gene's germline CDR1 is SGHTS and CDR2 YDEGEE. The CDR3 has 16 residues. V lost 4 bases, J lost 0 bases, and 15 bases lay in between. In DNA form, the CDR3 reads TGTGCCAGCAGCCCTCTTCGGGGTCTCAGCACAGATACGCAGTATTTT. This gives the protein CASSPLRGLSTDTQYF.

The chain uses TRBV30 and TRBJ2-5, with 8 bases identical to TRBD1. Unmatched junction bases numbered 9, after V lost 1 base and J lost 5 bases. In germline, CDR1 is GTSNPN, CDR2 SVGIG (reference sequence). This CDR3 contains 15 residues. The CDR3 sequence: CAWSAGQGRAETQYF. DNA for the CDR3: TGTGCCTGGAGTGCCGGACAGGGTAGAGCGGAGACCCAGTACTTC.

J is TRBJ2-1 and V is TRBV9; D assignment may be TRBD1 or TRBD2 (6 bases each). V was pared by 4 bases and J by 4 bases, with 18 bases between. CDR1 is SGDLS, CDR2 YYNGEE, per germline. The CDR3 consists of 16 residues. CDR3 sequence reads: CASSLEGGQGYNEQFF. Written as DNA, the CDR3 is TGTGCCAGCAGCTTAGAGGGGGGCCAAGGGTACAATGAGCAGTTCTTC.

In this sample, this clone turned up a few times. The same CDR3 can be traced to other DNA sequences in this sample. The CDR3 DNA follows: TGTGCCAGCAGCGTAGTGGGGGTTTCCTACAATGAGCAGTTCTTC. This encodes CASSVVGVSYNEQFF. The chain combines TRBV9 with TRBJ2-1; D may match TRBD1 or TRBD2 (5 bases each). Germline values: CDR1 SGDLS, CDR2 YYNGEE. V was trimmed by 0 bases and J by 1 base, leaving 8 bases between them. The CDR3 extends over 15 amino acids.